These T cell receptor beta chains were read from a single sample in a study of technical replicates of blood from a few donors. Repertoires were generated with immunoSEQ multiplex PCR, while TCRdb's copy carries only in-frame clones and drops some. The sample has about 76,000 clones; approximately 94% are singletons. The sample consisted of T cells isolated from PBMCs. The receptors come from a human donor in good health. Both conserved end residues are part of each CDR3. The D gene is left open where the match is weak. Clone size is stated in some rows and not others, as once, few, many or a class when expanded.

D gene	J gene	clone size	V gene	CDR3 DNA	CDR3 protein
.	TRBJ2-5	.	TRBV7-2	TGTGCCAGCAGCTCTGACAGATACCAAGAGACCCAGTACTTC	CASSSDRYQETQYF
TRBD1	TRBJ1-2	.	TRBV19	TGTGCCAGTAGTACCTACGGACAGGGGGTCGCCTATGGCTACACCTTC	CASSTYGQGVAYGYTF
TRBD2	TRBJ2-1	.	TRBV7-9	TGTGCCAGCAGCTCAGGGACTAGTTGGGGGTACAATGAGCAGTTCTTC	CASSSGTSWGYNEQFF
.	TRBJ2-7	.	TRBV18	TGTGCCAGCTCACGCTTTATTGGTGAGGAAGAGCAGTACTTC	CASSRFIGEEEQYF
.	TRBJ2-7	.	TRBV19	TGTGCCAGTAGAGGTGTGGGGCTTTACGAGCAGTACTTC	CASRGVGLYEQYF
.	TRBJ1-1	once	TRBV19	TGTGCCAGTAGGCCCATCGCAGGGGCTGGGAACACTGAAGCTTTCTTT	CASRPIAGAGNTEAFF
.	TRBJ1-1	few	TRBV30	TGTGCCTGGAGTGATCTACCGCGGGTTAGCGACACTGAAGCTTTCTTT	CAWSDLPRVSDTEAFF
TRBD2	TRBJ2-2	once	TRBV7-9	TGTGCCAGCCAGCGGGAGGTCACCGGGGAGCTGTTTTTT	CASQREVTGELFF
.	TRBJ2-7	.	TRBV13	TGTGCCAGCAGCCGTACTAACTACGAGCAGTACTTC	CASSRTNYEQYF
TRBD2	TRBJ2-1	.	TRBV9	TGTGCCAGCAGCGTCTCCGGGACTAGCACCAATGAGCAGTTCTTC	CASSVSGTSTNEQFF
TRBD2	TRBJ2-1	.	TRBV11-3	TGTGCCAGCAGCTTTTCGGGACTATTGAATGAGCAGTTCTTC	CASSFSGLLNEQFF
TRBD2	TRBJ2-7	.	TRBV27	TGTGCCAGCAGATCCCCTTCGGGGGGGTTAGGGGAGCAGTACTTC	CASRSPSGGLGEQYF
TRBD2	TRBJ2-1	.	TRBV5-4	TGTGCCAGCAGCTTAGGACTAGCGGGAGTGTATGAGCAGTTCTTC	CASSLGLAGVYEQFF
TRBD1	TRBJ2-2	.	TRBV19	TGTGCCAGTAGCCGACAGGGAGAATCCGGGGAGCTGTTTTTT	CASSRQGESGELFF
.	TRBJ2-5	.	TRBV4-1	TGCGCCAGCAGCCAAGATACCGCGAGCCCCCGGTACTTC	CASSQDTASPRYF
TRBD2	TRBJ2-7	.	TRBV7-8	TGTGCCAGCAGCCGAGGGACTAGCGGGAGCTACGAGCAGTACTTC	CASSRGTSGSYEQYF
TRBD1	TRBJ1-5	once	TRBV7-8	TGTGCCAGCAGCTCAACCACAGGGGCGCCCTATAGCAATCAGCCCCAGCATTTT	CASSSTTGAPYSNQPQHF
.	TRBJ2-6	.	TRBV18	TGTGCCAGCTCACCAGTGATTCGAGCTGGGGCCAACGTCCTGACTTTC	CASSPVIRAGANVLTF
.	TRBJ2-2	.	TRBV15	TGTGCCACCACCGACAGAGAGAACACCGGGGAGCTGTTTTTT	CATTDRENTGELFF
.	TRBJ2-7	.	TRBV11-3	TGTGCCAGCAGCTCAAATACAGGGTCGCAGTACTTC	CASSSNTGSQYF
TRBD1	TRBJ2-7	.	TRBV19	TGTGCCAGTAGTCCCTTCGACAGGGGGGTTGAGCAGTACTTC	CASSPFDRGVEQYF
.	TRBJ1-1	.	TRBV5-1	TGCGCCAGCAGCCGTTCTTTTTCCGGGACTTCGGGCACTGAAGCTTTCTTT	CASSRSFSGTSGTEAFF
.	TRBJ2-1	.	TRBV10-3	TGTGCCATCAGTGCTCCCCCTAGGCGTGAGCAGTTCTTC	CAISAPPRREQFF
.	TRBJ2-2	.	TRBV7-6	TGTGCCAGCAGCCCACAGACTAGACCCGGGGAGCTGTTTTTT	CASSPQTRPGELFF
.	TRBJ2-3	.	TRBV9	TGTGCCAGCAGCGTAGCCCTTTCAGATACGCAGTATTTT	CASSVALSDTQYF
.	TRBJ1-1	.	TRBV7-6	TGTGCCAGCAGCTTATCCCGGAACACTGAAGCTTTCTTT	CASSLSRNTEAFF
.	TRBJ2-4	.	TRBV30	TGTGCCTGGGGGGGGCGGGGGACGGGGAACATTCAGTACTTC	CAWGGRGTGNIQYF
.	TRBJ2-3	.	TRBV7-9	TGTGCCAGCAGCTCCCGGGACTTTGGGGCAGATACGCAGTATTTT	CASSSRDFGADTQYF
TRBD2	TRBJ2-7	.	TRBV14	TGTGCCAGCAGCCGAAGACTAGCGGGAGTTCCCTACGAGCAGTACTTC	CASSRRLAGVPYEQYF
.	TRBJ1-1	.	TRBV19	TGTGCCAGTAGTATGACAGACAACACTGAAGCTTTCTTT	CASSMTDNTEAFF
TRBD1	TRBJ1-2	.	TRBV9	TGTGCCAGCAGCGTAAGACAGGGGGCAGATTACTACACCTTC	CASSVRQGADYYTF
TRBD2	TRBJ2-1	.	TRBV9	TGTGCCAGCAATACGGGAGGTTCCTACAATGAGCAGTTCTTC	CASNTGGSYNEQFF
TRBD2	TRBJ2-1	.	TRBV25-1	TGTGCCAGCAGTGAAGCGGGAGTAAATGAGCAGTTCTTC	CASSEAGVNEQFF
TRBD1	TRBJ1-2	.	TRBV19	TGTGCCAGTAGTTCCTACGACAGGGGGAGACCCTATGGCTACACCTTC	CASSSYDRGRPYGYTF
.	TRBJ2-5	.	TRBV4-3	TGCGCCAGCAGCCTCGGGATCATGGAGACCCAGTACTTC	CASSLGIMETQYF
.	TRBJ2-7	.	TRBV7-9	TGTGCCAGCAGCTTAGCTCCAGGGCCCGGCGAGCAGTACTTC	CASSLAPGPGEQYF
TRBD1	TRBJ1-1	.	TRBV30	TGTGCCTGGAGTGACGACAGGGACACTGAAGCTTTCTTT	CAWSDDRDTEAFF
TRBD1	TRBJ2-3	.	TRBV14	TGTGCCAGCAGCCCCCTACAGGGGGTGAGCACAGATACGCAGTATTTT	CASSPLQGVSTDTQYF
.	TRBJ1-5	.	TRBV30	TGTGCCTGGAGTGTAGGCCTAGATCAGCCCCAGCATTTT	CAWSVGLDQPQHF
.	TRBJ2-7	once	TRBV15	TGTGCCACCAGCAGAGATCTGAGGAACGAGCAGTACTTC	CATSRDLRNEQYF
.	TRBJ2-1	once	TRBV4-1	TGCGCCAGCAGCTGGGGAGCTCACAATGAGCAGTTCTTC	CASSWGAHNEQFF
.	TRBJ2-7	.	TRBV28	TGTGCCAGCAGTTCAGGCTCCTACGAGCAGTACTTC	CASSSGSYEQYF
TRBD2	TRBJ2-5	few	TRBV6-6	TGTGCCAGCACTATGACTAGCGGGGGGAAAGAGACCCAGTACTTC	CASTMTSGGKETQYF
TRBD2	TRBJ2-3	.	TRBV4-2	TGTGCCAGCAGCCAGCAAAGACTAGCGACAGATACGCAGTATTTT	CASSQQRLATDTQYF
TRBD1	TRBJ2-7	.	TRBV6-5	TGTGCCAGCAGTTACTCGATCGACAGGGCCGAGCAGTACTTC	CASSYSIDRAEQYF
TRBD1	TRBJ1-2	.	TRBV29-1	TGCAGCGTTGGGGGACAGGGGCGGGGAGGCTACACCTTC	CSVGGQGRGGYTF
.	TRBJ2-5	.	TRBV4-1	TGCGCCAGCAGCCAAATCCCAGAAGAGACCCAGTACTTC	CASSQIPEETQYF
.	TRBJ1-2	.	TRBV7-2	TGTGCCAGCAGCTTACAGGGCCATTCAGACTACACCTTC	CASSLQGHSDYTF
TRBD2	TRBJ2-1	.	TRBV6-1	TGTGCCAGCAAAGTAAGACTAGCGGGATCCAATGAGCAGTTCTTC	CASKVRLAGSNEQFF
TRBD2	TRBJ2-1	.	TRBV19	TGTGCCAGTAGTATGGTAACTAGCGGTACTTTCAGCTATGAGCAGTTCTTC	CASSMVTSGTFSYEQFF
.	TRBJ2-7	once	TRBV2	TGTGCCAGCAGTCCAGAGGGTTTCTACGAGCAGTACTTC	CASSPEGFYEQYF
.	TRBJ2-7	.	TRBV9	TGTGCCAGCAGCGTAGGCCGGGACTCCTACGAGCAGTACTTC	CASSVGRDSYEQYF
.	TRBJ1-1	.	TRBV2	TGTGCCAGCACCCCTTTCCCGGGGAGTACTGAAGCTTTCTTT	CASTPFPGSTEAFF